The next 11 T cell receptor beta chains were all read from a single sample in a study of memory CD8 T cells in hepatitis C reinfection (dated by TCRdb to 2015 to 2018). The intended sense of this specimen's time point label: pre-reinfection, 55 to 20 weeks before reinfection detection. Sorted cells were sequenced directly ex vivo, without in vitro expansion prior to TCR sequencing. To prepare the library, the immunoSEQ multiplex PCR assay was applied. Here the immuneACCESS table is served through TCRdb, limited to in-frame sequences with V and J called. Missing clones are a known gap in these copies; in checked studies unresolved V genes cover under half, and the rest lacks a known reason. This sample gives approximately 51,000 clones in total; roughly 90% of them show up just once. The ten largest clones take up around 1% of the sample. Sequenced: naive CD8+ T cells sorted from blood. The sample's cell subset or site label, decoded: total naive CD8+CD45RO- T cells. The origin of the receptors is a man aged 18 to 35 with hepatitis C virus infection.

This clone has a handful of counts. The V and J genes are TRBV6-5 and TRBJ1-1; weak D call: TRBD1 (5 bases). V was trimmed by 0 bases and J by 0 bases, leaving 8 bases between them. Germline V CDR1 and CDR2: MNHEY, SVGAGI. The CDR3 has 15 residues. The CDR3 coding sequence is TGTGCCAGCAGTTACTCGGGACTGTTGAACACTGAAGCTTTCTTT. Protein product: CASSYSGLLNTEAFF.

The chain joins TRBV4-1 to TRBJ2-3; no clear D gene. The CDR3 contains 14 residues. The V gene lost 0 bases and the J gene lost 5 bases, with 9 bases spanning the gap. The germline gives CDR1 MGHRA, CDR2 YSYEKL. CDR3 nucleotide sequence: TGCGCCAGCAGCCAAGACATAACGGGAGATACGCAGTATTTT. Its translation is CASSQDITGDTQYF.

The chain links TRBV5-1 to TRBJ2-3; 9 nucleotides match TRBD2. The CDR3 extends over 16 amino acids. Per germline, CDR1 SGHRS and CDR2 YFSETQ. With V trimmed by 4 bases and J by 4 bases, 10 bases remained unmatched. CDR3 sequence reads: CASSQLAGAGADTQYF. The CDR3 DNA sequence: TGCGCCAGCAGCCAACTAGCGGGCGCGGGGGCAGATACGCAGTATTTT.

This chain joins TRBV6-1 and TRBJ1-2, with D possibly TRBD1 on 5 matching bases. The length of the CDR3 is 15 residues. Germline V gene lookup returns CDR1 MNHNS and CDR2 SASEGT. The germline V and J ends were trimmed by 6 bases and 6 bases, with 20 bases remaining between them. CDR3 amino acids: CASRETVSPGDGYTF. CDR3 bases: TGTGCCAGCAGGGAGACAGTTAGCCCTGGGGATGGCTACACCTTC.

The chain recombines TRBV21-1 with TRBJ1-2; TRBD1, as called in the table, went unchecked against the DNA. TRBV21-1 is an annotated pseudogene. The CDR3 extends over 18 amino acids. CDR3 nucleotides: TGTGCCAGCAGCGCCGAAGACAGGGTTAGTTGGGGTAACTATGGCTACACCTTC. Protein sequence: CASSAEDRVSWGNYGYTF.

The J gene is TRBJ2-5, the V gene TRBV7-2, with TRBD2 matching 15 bases. The CDR3 contains 18 residues. The V segment lost 4 bases and the J segment 2 bases; nucleotides outside the gene matches: 8. The V gene's germline CDR1 is SGHTA and CDR2 FQGNSA. The CDR3 DNA is TGTGCCAGCAGCTATTCCGGGACTAGCGGGGGGTATCAAGAGACCCAGTACTTC. Translating gives CASSYSGTSGGYQETQYF.

V gene TRBV5-1 combines with J gene TRBJ1-4; D gene uncertain. The germline CDR1 and CDR2 sequences are SGHRS and YFSETQ. The CDR3 is 17 residues long. The V end lost 0 bases, the J end lost 2 bases, and 14 bases lay between the germline ends. The CDR3 region is CASSLVGAQITNEKLFF. CDR3 bases: TGCGCCAGCAGCTTGGTAGGAGCCCAGATCACTAATGAAAAACTGTTTTTT. Full variable domain (remainder filled in from reference TRBV5-1 and TRBJ1-4): KAGVTQTPRYLIKTRGQQVTLSCSPISGHRSVSWYQQTPGQGLQFLFEYFSETQRNKGNFPGRFSGRQFSNSRSEMNVSTLELGDSALYLCASSLVGAQITNEKLFFGSGTQLSVL.

In nucleotides, the CDR3 is TGCAGTGCAACAATAGCGGGACCACAGTTCTTC. It specifies CSATIAGPQFF. The chain joins TRBV20-1 to TRBJ2-1, with 8 nucleotides matching TRBD2. Germline V gene data show CDR1 as DFQATT and CDR2 as SNEGSKA (reference sequence). V gave up 6 bases and J gave up 13 bases; unmatched junction bases: 8. The CDR3 runs to 11 residues.

The chain is built from TRBV11-2 and TRBJ2-2, with 7 bases aligning to TRBD2. CDR1 and CDR2 (germline): SGHAT, FQNNGV. V gave up 1 base and J gave up 5 bases; unmatched junction bases: 4. This CDR3 is built from 15 residues. In nucleotides, the CDR3 is TGTGCCAGCAGCTTAGGCGTTAGCGGGACCGGGGAGCTGTTTTTT. Its protein is CASSLGVSGTGELFF.

The chain joins TRBV12-2 to TRBJ2-7; TRBD1 is taken as the D call from the table, unchecked against the DNA. TRBV12-2 is annotated as a pseudogene. The CDR3 has 12 amino acids. CDR3 sequence (DNA): TGTGCAAGTCGCTTTCAGGGTATCGAGCAGTACGTC. Translating gives CASRFQGIEQYV.

This rearrangement joins TRBV4-1 to TRBJ1-2; 8 bases align to TRBD1. CDR3 length: 12 amino acids. Germline CDR1 and CDR2: MGHRA and YSYEKL. The ends lost 10 bases at V and 8 bases at J; junction bases unmatched: 9. CDR3 sequence (DNA): TGCGCCACCCAGGGGGCGTCTCGGGGCTACACCTTC. It codes for CATQGASRGYTF.